These T cell receptor beta chains were read from a single sample in a study of beta chain features in type 1 diabetes. Assay used: immunoSEQ multiplex PCR; TCRdb lists only in-frame clones, some missing. Found here are some 150,000 clones, about 7.1% of them singletons; the top ten hold about 1.3%. The material sequenced was central memory CD4+ T cells from blood. These TCRs come from a woman aged 30 to 39 in good health. The conserved cysteine and the conserved F or W are not part of the CDR3 here. D genes are given only for firm matches.

j_gene: TRBJ2-1
v_gene: TRBV7-3
d_gene: NA
CDR3aa: ASSLSSGSSYNEQF

j_gene: TRBJ2-3
v_gene: TRBV7-8
d_gene: TRBD2
CDR3aa: ASSYLAGGSADTQY

j_gene: TRBJ1-1
v_gene: TRBV29-1
d_gene: TRBD1
CDR3aa: SVALLTGGSSEAF

j_gene: TRBJ1-1
v_gene: TRBV13
d_gene: NA
CDR3aa: ASSLEQTGTEAF

j_gene: TRBJ2-1
v_gene: TRBV20-1
d_gene: NA
CDR3aa: SAREPARQF

j_gene: TRBJ1-2
v_gene: TRBV15
d_gene: NA
CDR3aa: ATSRPTGDGYT

j_gene: TRBJ1-2
v_gene: TRBV6-6
d_gene: NA
CDR3aa: ANSPGTNYGYT

j_gene: TRBJ2-1
v_gene: TRBV7-9
d_gene: TRBD2
CDR3aa: ASSGELAGNNEQF

j_gene: TRBJ1-2
v_gene: TRBV5-1
d_gene: TRBD1
CDR3aa: ASSLGEKTGQGHGYT

j_gene: TRBJ2-5
v_gene: TRBV27
d_gene: TRBD1
CDR3aa: ASSLEGPGQGMETQY

j_gene: TRBJ2-1
v_gene: TRBV7-6
d_gene: TRBD1
CDR3aa: ASSPLSGTGGYNEQF

j_gene: TRBJ2-1
v_gene: TRBV4-3
d_gene: TRBD2
CDR3aa: ASSQEYGRGRVAEQF

j_gene: TRBJ1-2
v_gene: TRBV14
d_gene: NA
CDR3aa: ASSQGGRANYGYT

j_gene: TRBJ2-7
v_gene: TRBV20-1
d_gene: NA
CDR3aa: SARRQLEQY

j_gene: TRBJ1-2
v_gene: TRBV30
d_gene: TRBD1
CDR3aa: ALARDRPYGYT

j_gene: TRBJ1-5
v_gene: TRBV7-2
d_gene: NA
CDR3aa: ASSSTGTQNQPQH

j_gene: TRBJ2-3
v_gene: TRBV7-2
d_gene: NA
CDR3aa: ASALRVPDTQY

j_gene: TRBJ1-2
v_gene: TRBV18
d_gene: TRBD1
CDR3aa: ASSLIQAGTGEGYT

j_gene: TRBJ2-2
v_gene: TRBV6-5
d_gene: NA
CDR3aa: ASSSPTGTGELF

j_gene: TRBJ2-4
v_gene: TRBV21-1
d_gene: NA
CDR3aa: ASSKVKVEGKNIQY

j_gene: TRBJ2-7
v_gene: TRBV7-2
d_gene: TRBD2
CDR3aa: ASSGTSPREQY

j_gene: TRBJ2-5
v_gene: TRBV18
d_gene: NA
CDR3aa: ASSPNLRETQY

j_gene: TRBJ1-2
v_gene: TRBV15
d_gene: TRBD1
CDR3aa: ATSRGQGIYGYT

j_gene: TRBJ1-2
v_gene: TRBV2
d_gene: TRBD1
CDR3aa: ASKPGQAKSGIYGYT

j_gene: TRBJ1-5
v_gene: TRBV18
d_gene: NA
CDR3aa: ASSPWGGNQPQH

j_gene: TRBJ2-7
v_gene: TRBV18
d_gene: TRBD2
CDR3aa: ASCTSGLYEQY

j_gene: TRBJ1-5
v_gene: TRBV2
d_gene: TRBD1
CDR3aa: ASRGPGTGDNQPQH

j_gene: TRBJ2-1
v_gene: TRBV4-2
d_gene: TRBD2
CDR3aa: ASRWTSGANNEQF

j_gene: TRBJ2-7
v_gene: TRBV7-2
d_gene: TRBD2
CDR3aa: ASSLQHSGGTYEQY

j_gene: TRBJ1-1
v_gene: TRBV7-2
d_gene: NA
CDR3aa: ASSGQGLSNTEAF

j_gene: TRBJ1-1
v_gene: TRBV5-1
d_gene: NA
CDR3aa: ASSSGAWRRNTEAF

j_gene: TRBJ2-7
v_gene: TRBV7-2
d_gene: NA
CDR3aa: ASKQGPTAYEQY

j_gene: TRBJ2-5
v_gene: TRBV7-2
d_gene: TRBD2
CDR3aa: ASSLSSGSVETQY

j_gene: TRBJ2-2
v_gene: TRBV18
d_gene: TRBD1
CDR3aa: ASSPVGQGGTGELF

j_gene: TRBJ2-6
v_gene: TRBV12-5
d_gene: NA
CDR3aa: ASGLVGSGANVLT

j_gene: TRBJ2-3
v_gene: TRBV7-2
d_gene: NA
CDR3aa: ASSLERYTDTQY

j_gene: TRBJ1-1
v_gene: TRBV18
d_gene: TRBD1
CDR3aa: ASSHSQGGADTEAF

j_gene: TRBJ2-5
v_gene: TRBV7-3
d_gene: NA
CDR3aa: ASSGGPRETQY

j_gene: TRBJ1-5
v_gene: TRBV6-1
d_gene: TRBD1
CDR3aa: AGGTGIGNQPQH

j_gene: TRBJ2-7
v_gene: TRBV5-4
d_gene: NA
CDR3aa: ASSVKSGESYEQY

j_gene: TRBJ1-1
v_gene: TRBV28
d_gene: TRBD1
CDR3aa: ASSGRDSLTPNTEAF

j_gene: TRBJ1-1
v_gene: TRBV5-1
d_gene: NA
CDR3aa: ASSLAGFLTEAF